The 8 T cell receptor beta chains in this list originate from one sample, sequenced in a study of EBV T-cell therapy then PD-1 blockade in nasopharyngeal carcinoma. The repertoire was sequenced with immunoSEQ multiplex PCR; TCRdb's copy has only in-frame clones and lacks some. This sample has 20,000 to 25,000 clones, with approximately 87% found just once. Described treatment: AdE1-LMPpoly-expanded autologous EBV-specific T-cell therapy followed by anti-PD-1 nivolumab. For these receptors, no antigen is known. Sequencing used CD8+ T cells from blood, obtained around day 60 from a patient whose treatment included autologous EBV-specific T cells and nivolumab. The source of these receptors is a man aged 35-49 years with nasopharyngeal carcinoma.

The chain combines TRBV29-1 with TRBJ2-3; D possibly corresponds to TRBD1 (6 bases). With 3 bases removed from V and 0 bases from J, the gap between germline ends came to 16 bases. From germline, CDR1 is SQVTM and CDR2 ANQGSEA. CDR3 length: 16 residues. DNA for the CDR3: TGCAGCGTTGATGACCCCGCAGGGGCGAGCACAGATACGCAGTATTTT. Amino acid sequence: CSVDDPAGASTDTQYF.

The gene calls are TRBV2 and TRBJ1-3; a possible D gene is TRBD1 (5 bases). V was cut by 6 bases and J by 0 bases, with 12 bases left in between. From germline, CDR1 is SNHLY and CDR2 FYNNEI. The CDR3 loop spans 15 amino acids. CDR3 protein: CASRRLGPSGNTIYF. The CDR3 coding sequence is TGTGCCAGCAGGCGGCTGGGGCCCTCTGGAAACACCATATATTTT.

The chain carries TRBV6-5 and TRBJ2-3; 10 nucleotides match TRBD1. The junction had 5 bases not matched to a gene; V was cut back by 7 bases and J by 4 bases. The germline V gene has CDR1 MNHEY and CDR2 SVGAGI. This CDR3 is 14 amino acids long. This CDR3 is CASTTGTGADTQYF. For the CDR3, the DNA is TGTGCCAGCACCACGGGGACAGGGGCAGATACGCAGTATTTT.

This chain uses TRBV23-1 with TRBJ2-5, with TRBD2 matching 11 bases. TRBV23-1 is reported as an ORF; its role is uncertain. This CDR3 has 17 amino acids. The V and J ends lost 4 bases and 6 bases, in that order; junction bases with no gene match: 13. The CDR3 DNA reads TGCGCCAGCAGTCGTAGTCTAGCGGGGGGCCCCGATAAGACCCAGTACTTC. It encodes CASSRSLAGGPDKTQYF.

This chain uses TRBV11-1 with TRBJ2-7; TRBD1 matches 8 bases. The V gene end was trimmed by 8 bases and the J gene end by 1 base; junction bases not matched to a gene: 4. The length of the CDR3 is 13 residues. CDR1 is SGHAT, CDR2 FQDESV, per germline (reference sequence). The CDR3 loop is CASRRTGSYEQYF. The CDR3 bases are TGTGCCAGCCGCAGGACAGGGTCCTACGAGCAGTACTTC.

In its sample, this clone was seen once. J is TRBJ2-7 and V is TRBV4-2; a possible D gene is TRBD2 (5 bases). The V gene's germline CDR1 is LGHNA and CDR2 YNFKEQ. Deletions cut 1 base from V and 0 bases from J, with 16 bases between. The CDR3 is 17 residues long. CDR3 bases: TGTGCCAGCAGCCAAGGGGCCGGCGGGTTCAACTCCTACGAGCAGTACTTC. Amino acids: CASSQGAGGFNSYEQYF.

The V gene is TRBV5-5, the J gene TRBJ1-6, with 8 bases aligning to TRBD1. With V trimmed by 0 bases and J by 7 bases, 0 bases remained unmatched. Germline-derived CDR1 and CDR2 are SGHKS and YYEKEE (reference sequence). The CDR3 runs 14 residues. The CDR3 protein is CASSLGDRNSPLHF. DNA of the CDR3: TGTGCCAGCAGCTTGGGGGACAGGAATTCACCCCTCCACTTT.

The genes are TRBV6-2 or TRBV6-3 and TRBJ1-2; 8 nucleotides align to TRBD1. The CDR3 runs 15 residues. Germline loops: CDR1 MNHEY, CDR2 SVGEGT. Trimming at V came to 6 bases and at J to 3 bases, leaving 9 bases not matched to a gene. Here the CDR3 reads CASSSGAGGYYGYTF. Here the CDR3 DNA reads TGTGCCAGCAGCTCAGGCGCAGGGGGCTACTATGGCTACACCTTC.